The 4 T cell receptor beta chains reported below all come from one sample, sequenced in a study of graft-versus-host responses after intestinal transplantation. Antigen specificity for these receptors is unknown. This table comes from immunoSEQ multiplex PCR, and its TCRdb copy is limited to in-frame clones, with some not included. Here the sample spans 100,000 or so clones, around 91% being singletons. This specimen was unstimulated CD4+ T cells sorted from spleen or lymph node cells, taken before transplant. All receptors come from a human donor who was the organ donor for an intestinal transplant.

The V gene is TRBV18, the J gene TRBJ1-5, with 9 bases fitting TRBD1. Germline-derived CDR1 and CDR2 are KGHSH and LQKENI. V was clipped by 5 bases and J by 4 bases; unmatched bases: 3. CDR3 length: 14 amino acids. The CDR3 DNA reads as TGTGCCAGCTCAGAACAGGGGGCGAATCAGCCCCAGCATTTT. Its protein product is CASSEQGANQPQHF.

The V and J genes are TRBV5-1 and TRBJ2-1, with 9 bases fitting TRBD2. CDR1 and CDR2 (germline): SGHRS, YFSETQ. The CDR3 contains 14 residues. J was trimmed by 4 bases and V by 7 bases; bases with no gene match: 6. The CDR3 nucleotides read TGCGCCAGCGAGATTAGCGGGGGATACAATGAGCAGTTCTTC. This encodes CASEISGGYNEQFF.

This clone was counted a single time. The gene calls are TRBV7-3 and TRBJ2-2, with TRBD2 matching 7 bases. Germline CDR1 reads SGHTA; CDR2 reads FQGTGA. CDR3 length equals 18 residues. V shed 2 bases and J 3 bases; nucleotides not matched to a gene: 12. The DNA of the CDR3 is TGTGCCAGCAGCTTAGTCCCAGCGGGGACCTACTACACCGGGGAGCTGTTTTTT. Protein: CASSLVPAGTYYTGELFF.

The J gene is TRBJ1-3, the V gene TRBV9, with 8 bases that match TRBD1. The CDR3 loop spans 14 amino acids. Trimming at V came to 3 bases and at J to 3 bases, leaving 2 bases not matched to a gene. Germline V gene lookup returns CDR1 SGDLS and CDR2 YYNGEE. CDR3 sequence reads: CASSGQGYGNTIYF. DNA of the CDR3: TGTGCCAGCAGCGGACAGGGGTATGGAAACACCATATATTTT.